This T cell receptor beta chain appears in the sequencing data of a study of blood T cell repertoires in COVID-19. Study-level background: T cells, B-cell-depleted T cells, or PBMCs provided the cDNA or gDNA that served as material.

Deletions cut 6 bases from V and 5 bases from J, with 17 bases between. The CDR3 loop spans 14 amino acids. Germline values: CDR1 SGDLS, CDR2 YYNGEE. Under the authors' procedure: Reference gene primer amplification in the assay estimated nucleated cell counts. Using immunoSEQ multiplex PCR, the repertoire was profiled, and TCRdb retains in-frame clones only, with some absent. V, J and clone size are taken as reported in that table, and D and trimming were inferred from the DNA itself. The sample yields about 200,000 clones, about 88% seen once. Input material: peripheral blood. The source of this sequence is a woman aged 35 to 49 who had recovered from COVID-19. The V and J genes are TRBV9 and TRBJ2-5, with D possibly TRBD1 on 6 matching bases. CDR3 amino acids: CASTRTGSEETQYF. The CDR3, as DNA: TGTGCCAGCACCAGAACAGGGTCGGAGGAGACCCAGTACTTC.